The following is a TCR beta chain sequence with its context. Antigen unknown. The sample belongs to a study of T cells in Graves' hyperthyroidism and ophthalmopathy. General study findings and limits: Separation of ophthalmopathy from stable hyperthyroidism was achieved by a 13 V-J model. Blood also carried most thyroid clonotypes expanded above 0.001.

Uncontrolled infection, other autoimmune disease, pregnancy or lactation excluded patients. TCR beta CDR3 regions were amplified from RNA. When the TCR CDR3 underwent first-round RT-PCR, the HTBI primer set was used. TCRdb analysed the multiplex PCR reads with MiXCR anew, one entry per CDR3 protein. The table includes about 500,000 distinct CDR3 sequences, 40% to 50% detected once. Material for sequencing was peripheral blood or thyroid tissue (not recorded which). The origin of this receptor is an adult woman with Graves' disease, either hyperthyroidism or ophthalmopathy (not recorded which).

The CDR3 sequence: CAISRTGRETQYF. The CDR3 DNA reads TGTGCCATCAGTAGGACAGGGCGAGAGACCCAGTACTTC. J is TRBJ2-5 and V is TRBV10-3, with 8 bases aligning to TRBD1. Germline CDR1 is ENHRY and CDR2 is SYGVKD. This CDR3 has 13 amino acids. V dropped 5 bases and J dropped 4; count of bases not matched to a gene: 3.